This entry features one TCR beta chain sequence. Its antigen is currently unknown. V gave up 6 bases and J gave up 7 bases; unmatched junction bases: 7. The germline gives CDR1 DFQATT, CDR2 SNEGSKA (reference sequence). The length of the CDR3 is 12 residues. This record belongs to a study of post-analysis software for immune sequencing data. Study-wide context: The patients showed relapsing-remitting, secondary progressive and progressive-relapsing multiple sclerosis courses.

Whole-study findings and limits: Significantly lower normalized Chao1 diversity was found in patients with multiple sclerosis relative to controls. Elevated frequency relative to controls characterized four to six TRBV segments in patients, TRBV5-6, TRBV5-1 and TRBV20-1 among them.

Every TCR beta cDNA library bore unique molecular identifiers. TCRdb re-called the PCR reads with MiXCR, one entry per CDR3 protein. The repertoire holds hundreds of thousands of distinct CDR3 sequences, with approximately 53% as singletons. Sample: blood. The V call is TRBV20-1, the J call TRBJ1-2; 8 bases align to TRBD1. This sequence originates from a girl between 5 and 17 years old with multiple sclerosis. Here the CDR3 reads CSASDRERGYTF. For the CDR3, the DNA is TGCAGTGCCTCGGACAGGGAACGTGGCTACACCTTC.